This entry describes one TCR beta chain. The antigen remains unidentified. Some clones are missing from TCRdb's copy, which holds only in-frame ones; the method was immunoSEQ multiplex PCR. This table holds some 120,000 clones, around 93% found once. The source of the sample is a study of T cell responses to AZD1222 COVID-19 vaccine. Findings and caveats of the study: A reported finding is that nearly half of spike-specific TCRs target unmutated variant regions.

The CDR3 runs 17 residues. With 1 base removed from V and 3 bases from J, the gap between germline ends came to 16 bases. The germline V gene encodes CDR1 SGHTS and CDR2 YDEGEE. Investigators merged groups given second doses at roughly 4 or roughly 12 weeks. The material sequenced was peripheral blood, taken 28 days after the second AZD1222 dose. V gene TRBV5-8 combines with J gene TRBJ2-2; TRBD1 might be the D (5 bases). The sequence derives from an adult who received the AZD1222 COVID-19 vaccine. The DNA for the CDR3 is TGTGCCAGCAGCTTGCCGATGTACAGGCGAGACACCGGGGAGCTGTTTTTT. Protein: CASSLPMYRRDTGELFF. The variable domain in full, completed from reference TRBV5-8 and TRBJ2-2, reads EAGVTQSPTHLIKTRGQQATLRCSPISGHTSVYWYQQALGLGLQFLLWYDEGEERNRGNFPPRFSGRQFPNYSSELNVNALELEDSALYLCASSLPMYRRDTGELFFGEGSRLTVL.